The clone carrying this TCR beta chain came up many times. Its antigen is unknown. No progression to ophthalmopathy during 18 months of follow-up defined stable disease. The data were taken from a study of T cells in Graves' hyperthyroidism and ophthalmopathy. Study observations and caveats: Most expanded thyroid clonotypes above 0.001 recurred in blood.

Amplification of TCR beta CDR3 regions used RNA as the template. RT-PCR in the first round (using the HTBI primer set) targeted the TCR CDR3. TCRdb re-called the multiplex PCR reads through MiXCR, storing one row per CDR3 protein. The data contain about 500,000 distinct CDR3 sequences, about 15% of them singletons. The TCR comes from a woman aged 18-29 years with Graves' hyperthyroidism. The sequencing sample was made of blood.

CDR3 DNA sequence: TGTGCCAGCAGCACAGGGGAAGCTCAGCCCCAGCATTTT. This codes for CASSTGEAQPQHF. The gene calls are TRBV6-1 and TRBJ1-5, with 7 bases aligning to TRBD1. The trim removed 6 bases at V and 6 bases at J, leaving 5 bases unmatched. The CDR3 runs to 13 residues. The V gene's germline CDR1 is MNHNS and CDR2 SASEGT.